This T cell receptor beta chain came from a study of PD-1 blockade in classical Hodgkin lymphoma. Study-wide findings and caveats: The causes of the repertoire differences, possibly disease activity or prior therapy, remain undefined. While CD8+ TCR diversity did not rise significantly by C4D1, CD4+ TCR diversity did. Baseline diversity was lower in partial responders and progressors than complete responders.

TCRdb's table, derived via immunoSEQ multiplex PCR, lists solely in-frame clones and lacks some. The sample shows tens of thousands of clones, 90% of them seen only once. For this clone: Its antigen is as yet unknown.

Regarding time point: cycle 4 day 1 (C4D1), after more than five weeks of nivolumab. Each patient experienced a relapse that followed autologous stem cell transplantation, and brentuximab vedotin exposure varied. The CDR3 is made up of 14 amino acids. The chain recombines TRBV21-1 with TRBJ2-3; the table's D call, TRBD2, was not checked against the DNA. TRBV21-1 is a pseudogene. This specimen was peripheral blood mononuclear cells (PBMCs), taken before the fourth cycle of nivolumab. This TCR came from a human donor with classical Hodgkin lymphoma. This chain's CDR3 is CASTSGPEGDTQYF. CDR3 bases: TGTGCCAGCACTAGCGGGCCGGAGGGGGATACGCAGTATTTT.